This entry is about one T cell receptor (beta chain). The sample holds a few counts of this clone. Its antigen target is currently unknown. Per-nucleotide qualities are absent, and no much larger clonotype sits a single base away. V and J lose 1 base and 5 bases, and a span of 12 bases separates them. Its CDR3 holds 15 amino acids, cysteine through phenylalanine. The entry retains the CDR3 DNA only, 45 bases that are in frame from base 1. The germline V gene specifies MGHDK as CDR1 and SYGVNS as CDR2. These data belong to a study of Ad26.COV2.S vaccination and SARS-CoV-2 variants listed by TCRdb under 2021. Context from the whole study: Donors in the vaccine arm were drawn from COV1001, a phase I-IIa trial of Ad26.COV2.S in healthy adults that was multicentre, randomized, double-blind and placebo-controlled. Blinding of investigators to trial group allocation was maintained during experiments and outcome assessment. TCRbeta repertoire sequencing served as the tool for gauging how specific and how broad the SARS-CoV-2-reactive T cell receptors were following Ad26.COV2.S vaccination. Trial participants were randomized into five groups of five: low-dose or high-dose Ad26.COV2.S given once or twice, or placebo on both occasions. Ad26.COV2.S was administered intramuscularly at 5 x 10^10 or 1 x 10^11 viral particles, either as a single shot or as two shots given 56 days apart. A total of approximately 32 samples were included in the TCR-sequenced set, comprising roughly 19 Ad26.COV2.S vaccine recipients, 5 placebo recipients and 8 SARS-CoV-2 convalescent individuals.

TCRbeta CDR3 regions were sequenced with the immunoSEQ Assay. After extraction, genomic DNA underwent amplification by bias-controlled multiplex PCR, followed by high-throughput sequencing. The original pipeline was this. Collapsing and filtering of sequences were performed to quantify the absolute abundance of each unique TCRbeta CDR3 region. T cell fraction was estimated by normalizing TCRbeta template counts to usable DNA, with usable DNA measured through amplification of reference genes found in all nucleated cells. Repertoire TCRs were annotated as SARS-CoV-2-specific by exact matching of V gene, CDR3 amino acid sequence and J gene to a known reactive TCR set. The reference SARS-CoV-2 TCR set came from MIRA and was filtered for enrichment in COVID-19-positive ImmuneCODE repertoires, removing public or cross-reactive TCRs. Based on the MIRA antigens, annotated TCRs were further analysed at the level of specific ORF or position within ORF. Depth was the summed frequency of annotated unique rearrangements, while breadth was defined as annotated unique rearrangements over total unique productive rearrangements. TCR breadth was compared between groups using two-sided Wilcoxon rank-sum tests. TCRdb stores this immuneACCESS table with in-frame sequences only. Part of the clones is absent; in the studies checked, under half of the shortfall reflects unresolved V genes, and no reason is known for the rest. V and J calls and clone size are those listed in that table; D and trimming were worked out from the DNA. In this sample the table shows about 250,000 clones, approximately 87% of which occur a single time. 3% to 4% of the sample is taken by the ten largest.

In the paper's terms, the treatment or condition label means: about 20 received Ad26.COV2.S at low or high dose, single or two shots; five or six received placebo; per-sample allocation not given. Repertoires of vaccine and placebo recipients were sequenced from samples collected on day 63 after the first injection. Cohort 1b enrolled about two dozen adults aged 18-55 years at a single site in Boston, USA, between 29 July and 7 August 2020. Ad26.COV2.S was a replication-incompetent adenovirus type 26 vector that expressed a prefusion-stabilized SARS-CoV-2 spike protein derived from the original Wuhan strain. Study-level results and caveats: Compared with placebo recipients, Ad26.COV2.S recipients showed higher spike-specific TCR breadth (P = 0.0014). After vaccination, spike-specific CD8+ and CD4+ T cell responses were reported to show substantial breadth. The study was not powered for comparison of responses between vaccine doses or regimens. Comparable non-spike TCR breadth was observed between vaccine and placebo recipients, consistent with only spike being contained in the vaccine. The authors noted that total T cell responses may have been underestimated by the TCR breadth and depth analyses.

The sample in question was peripheral blood, obtained in a trial of Ad26.COV2.S vaccine versus placebo. This TCR was sampled from a person between 18 and 59 years old who received the Ad26.COV2.S COVID-19 vaccine or a placebo. The sequence links TRBV25-1 to TRBJ1-3; the D region possibly corresponds to TRBD1 (6 bases align). The sequenced DNA: TGTGCCAGCAGTGAATTTCGAACAGGGAGAAACACCATATATTTT. Translated, it reads CASSEFRTGRNTIYF.